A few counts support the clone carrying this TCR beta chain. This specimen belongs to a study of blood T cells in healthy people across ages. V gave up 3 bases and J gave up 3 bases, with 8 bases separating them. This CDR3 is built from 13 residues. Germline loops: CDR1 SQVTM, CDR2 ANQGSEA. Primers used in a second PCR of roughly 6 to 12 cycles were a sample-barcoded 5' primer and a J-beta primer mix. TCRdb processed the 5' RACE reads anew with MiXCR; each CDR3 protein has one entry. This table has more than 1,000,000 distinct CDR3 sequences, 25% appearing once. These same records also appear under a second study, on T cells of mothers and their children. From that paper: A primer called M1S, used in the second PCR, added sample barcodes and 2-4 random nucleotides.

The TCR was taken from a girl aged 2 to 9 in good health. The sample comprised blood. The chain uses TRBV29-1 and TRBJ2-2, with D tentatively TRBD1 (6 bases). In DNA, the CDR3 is TGCAGCGTTGATTCAGGGGACACCGGGGAGCTGTTTTTT. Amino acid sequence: CSVDSGDTGELFF.